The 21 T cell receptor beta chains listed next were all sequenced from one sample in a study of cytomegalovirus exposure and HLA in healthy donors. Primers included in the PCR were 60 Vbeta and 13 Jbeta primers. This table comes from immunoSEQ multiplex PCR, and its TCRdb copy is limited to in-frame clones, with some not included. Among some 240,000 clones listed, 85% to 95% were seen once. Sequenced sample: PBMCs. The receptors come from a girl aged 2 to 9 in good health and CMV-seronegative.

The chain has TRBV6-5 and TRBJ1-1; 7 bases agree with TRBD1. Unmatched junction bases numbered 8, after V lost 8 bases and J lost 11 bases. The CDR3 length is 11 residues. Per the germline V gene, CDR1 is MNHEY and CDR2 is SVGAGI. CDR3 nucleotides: TGTGCCAGCGCCAGGGGGGATACGGCTTTCTTT. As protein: CASARGDTAFF.

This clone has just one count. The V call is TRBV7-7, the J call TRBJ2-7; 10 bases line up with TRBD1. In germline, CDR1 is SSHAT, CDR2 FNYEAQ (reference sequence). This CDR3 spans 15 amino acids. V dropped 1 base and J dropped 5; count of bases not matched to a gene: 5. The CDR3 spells CASSLGGTGVHEQYF. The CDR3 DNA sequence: TGTGCCAGCAGCTTAGGTGGGACAGGGGTCCACGAGCAGTACTTC.

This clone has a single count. CDR3: CAITRQGGEKLFF. CDR3 coding DNA: TGTGCCATCACCCGACAGGGAGGCGAAAAACTGTTTTTT. The rearrangement uses TRBV10-3 and TRBJ1-4; TRBD1 aligns across 7 bases. V trimming: 7 bases; J trimming: 8 bases; junction bases outside the gene matches: 7. The CDR3 spans 13 residues. Looked up from germline, CDR1 is ENHRY and CDR2 is SYGVKD.

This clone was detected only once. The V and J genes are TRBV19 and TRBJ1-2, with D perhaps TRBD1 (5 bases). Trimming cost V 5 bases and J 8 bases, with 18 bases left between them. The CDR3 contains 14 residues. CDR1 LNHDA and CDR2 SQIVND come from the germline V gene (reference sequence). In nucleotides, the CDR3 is TGTGCCAGTAGTCCTTCGGGACTACAAATCGGCTACACCTTC. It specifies CASSPSGLQIGYTF.

This CDR3 is CASSLGTGRVETQYF. The CDR3 bases are TGCGCCAGCAGCTTGGGGACAGGGAGGGTAGAGACCCAGTACTTC. The gene calls are TRBV5-1 and TRBJ2-5; maybe TRBD1 (8 bases). Germline V gene data show CDR1 as SGHRS and CDR2 as YFSETQ. Trimming took off 0 bases at V and 4 bases at J, with 13 bases between the two ends. This CDR3 region has 15 residues.

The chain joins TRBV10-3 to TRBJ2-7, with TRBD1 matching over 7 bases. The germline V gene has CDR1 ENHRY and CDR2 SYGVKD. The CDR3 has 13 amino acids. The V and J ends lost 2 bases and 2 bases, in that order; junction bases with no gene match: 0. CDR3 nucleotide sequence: TGTGCCATCAGTGAGACAGGGGCCTACGAGCAGTACTTC. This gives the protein CAISETGAYEQYF.

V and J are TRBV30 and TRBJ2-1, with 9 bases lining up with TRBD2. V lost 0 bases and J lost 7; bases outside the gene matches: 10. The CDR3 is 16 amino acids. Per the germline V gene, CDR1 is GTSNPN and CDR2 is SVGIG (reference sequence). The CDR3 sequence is CAWSVRVAGVRNEQFF. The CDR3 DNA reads TGTGCCTGGAGTGTACGGGTAGCGGGAGTTAGAAATGAGCAGTTCTTC.

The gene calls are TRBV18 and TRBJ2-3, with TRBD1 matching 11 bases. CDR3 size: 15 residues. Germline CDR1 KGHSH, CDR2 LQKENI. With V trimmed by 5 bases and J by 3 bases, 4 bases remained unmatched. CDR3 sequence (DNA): TGTGCCAGCTCAGGGACAGGGGGATTTACAGATACGCAGTATTTT. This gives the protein CASSGTGGFTDTQYF.

CDR3 bases: TGTGCCAGTAGTATTTTTGAGGCAGCGTTTAACTATGGCTACACCTTC. Protein: CASSIFEAAFNYGYTF. V and J are TRBV19 and TRBJ1-2; D gene unclear. The CDR3 contains 16 residues. CDR1 LNHDA and CDR2 SQIVND come from the germline V gene (reference sequence). The V end lost 3 bases, the J end lost 1 base, and 15 bases lay between the germline ends.

The CDR3 reads CASGSPRQGLRDQETQYF. DNA for the CDR3: TGTGCTAGTGGTTCTCCTCGGCAGGGGTTGAGGGACCAAGAGACCCAGTACTTC. The chain couples TRBV12-5 to TRBJ2-5; tentative D call: TRBD1 (6 bases). CDR1 is LGHNT and CDR2 is FRNRAP in the germline V gene. This CDR3 contains 18 residues. V lost 4 bases to trimming and J lost 0 bases, with 21 bases between them.

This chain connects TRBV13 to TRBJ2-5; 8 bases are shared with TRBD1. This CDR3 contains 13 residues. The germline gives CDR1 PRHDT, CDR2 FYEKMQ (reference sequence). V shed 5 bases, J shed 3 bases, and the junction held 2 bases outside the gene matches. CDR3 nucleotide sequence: TGTGCCAGCAGCCAGGACAGGGAAGAGACCCAGTACTTC. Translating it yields CASSQDREETQYF. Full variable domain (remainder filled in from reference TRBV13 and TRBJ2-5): AAGVIQSPRHLIKEKRETATLKCYPIPRHDTVYWYQQGPGQDPQFLISFYEKMQSDKGSIPDRFSAQQFSDYHSELNMSSLELGDSALYFCASSQDREETQYFGPGTRLLVL.

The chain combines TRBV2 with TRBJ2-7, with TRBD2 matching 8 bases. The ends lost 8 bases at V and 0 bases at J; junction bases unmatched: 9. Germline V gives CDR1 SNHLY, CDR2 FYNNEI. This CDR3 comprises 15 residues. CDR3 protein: CASPPRGGSSYEQYF. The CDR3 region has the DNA TGTGCCAGCCCCCCCCGGGGGGGGTCCTCCTACGAGCAGTACTTC.

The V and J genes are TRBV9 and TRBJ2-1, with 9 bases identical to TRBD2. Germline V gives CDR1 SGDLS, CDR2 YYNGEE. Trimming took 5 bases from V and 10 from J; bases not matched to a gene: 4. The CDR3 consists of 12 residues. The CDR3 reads CASSGAGGEQFF. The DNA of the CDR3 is TGTGCCAGCAGTGGAGCGGGGGGAGAGCAGTTCTTC. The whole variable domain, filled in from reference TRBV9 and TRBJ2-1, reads DSGVTQTPKHLITATGQRVTLRCSPRSGDLSVYWYQQSLDQGLQFLIQYYNGEERAKGNILERFSAQQFPDLHSELNLSSLELGDSALYFCASSGAGGEQFFGPGTRLTVL.

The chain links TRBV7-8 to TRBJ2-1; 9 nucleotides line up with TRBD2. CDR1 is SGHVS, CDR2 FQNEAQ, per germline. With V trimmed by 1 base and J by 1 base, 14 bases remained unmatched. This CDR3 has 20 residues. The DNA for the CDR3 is TGTGCCAGCAGCTTAGAGTGGCGGGGGGGTAACAAGAAATCCTACAATGAGCAGTTCTTC. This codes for CASSLEWRGGNKKSYNEQFF.

The CDR3 is CAAGGNEQFF. The CDR3 nucleotides read TGTGCCGCAGGGGGCAATGAGCAGTTCTTC. This chain joins TRBV30 and TRBJ2-1, with TRBD1 matching 7 bases. The CDR3 has 10 amino acids. The V segment lost 8 bases and the J segment 6 bases; nucleotides outside the gene matches: 1. CDR1 and CDR2 from the germline V gene are GTSNPN and SVGIG (reference sequence).

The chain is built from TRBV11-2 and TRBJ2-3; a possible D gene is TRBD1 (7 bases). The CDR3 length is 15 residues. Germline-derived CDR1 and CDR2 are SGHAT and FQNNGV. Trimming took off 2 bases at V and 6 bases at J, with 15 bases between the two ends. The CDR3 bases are TGTGCCAGCAGCTTACGGCAGGGGGGTTCGGATACGCAGTATTTT. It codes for CASSLRQGGSDTQYF.

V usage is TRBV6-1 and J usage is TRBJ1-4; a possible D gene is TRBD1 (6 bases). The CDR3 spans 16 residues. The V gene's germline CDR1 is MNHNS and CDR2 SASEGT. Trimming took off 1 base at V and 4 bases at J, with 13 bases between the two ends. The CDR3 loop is CASSEVGGGGNEKLFF. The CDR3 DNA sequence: TGTGCCAGCAGTGAAGTTGGGGGGGGCGGTAATGAAAAACTGTTTTTT.

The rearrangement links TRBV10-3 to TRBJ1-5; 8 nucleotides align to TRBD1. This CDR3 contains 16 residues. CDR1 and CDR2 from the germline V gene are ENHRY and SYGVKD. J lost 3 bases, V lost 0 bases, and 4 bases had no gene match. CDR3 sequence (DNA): TGTGCCATCAGTGAGTCAGCAGGGGGCCCCAATCAGCCCCAGCATTTT. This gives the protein CAISESAGGPNQPQHF.

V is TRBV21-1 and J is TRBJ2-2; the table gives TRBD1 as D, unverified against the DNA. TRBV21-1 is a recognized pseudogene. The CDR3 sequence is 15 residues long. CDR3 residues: CASSNGQGYTGELFF. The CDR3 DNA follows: TGTGCCAGCAGCAACGGACAGGGATACACCGGGGAGCTGTTTTTT.

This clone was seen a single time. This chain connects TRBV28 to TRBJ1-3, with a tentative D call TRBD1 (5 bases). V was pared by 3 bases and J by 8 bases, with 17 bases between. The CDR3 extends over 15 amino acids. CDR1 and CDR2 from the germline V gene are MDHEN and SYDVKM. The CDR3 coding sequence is TGTGCCAGCAGTTTCAGGGTAGGCTTAAGTGACACCATATATTTT. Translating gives CASSFRVGLSDTIYF.

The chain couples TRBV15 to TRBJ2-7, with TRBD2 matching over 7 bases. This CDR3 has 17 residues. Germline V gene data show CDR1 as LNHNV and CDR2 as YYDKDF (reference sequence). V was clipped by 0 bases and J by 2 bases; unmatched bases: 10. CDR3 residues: CATSREEWSGTTYEQYF. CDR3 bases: TGTGCCACCAGCAGAGAAGAGTGGTCAGGGACTACCTACGAGCAGTACTTC.